These 20 T cell receptor beta chains were all obtained from the same sample, sequenced in a study of blood T cell repertoires in COVID-19. Profiled with immunoSEQ multiplex PCR; TCRdb holds only in-frame clones, not every one. The repertoire includes 490,000 or so clones, around 85% of them detected once, and approximately 8% sits in the top ten. Input material: PBMCs or T cells enriched from blood (not recorded which). The receptors were gathered from a woman in her sixties who had recovered from COVID-19.

J is TRBJ2-7 and V is TRBV9; no clear D. CDR1 and CDR2 (germline): SGDLS, YYNGEE. Trimming removed 0 bases from V and 3 bases from J, with 10 bases in between. The CDR3 is made up of 14 amino acids. DNA of the CDR3: TGTGCCAGCAGCGTAGATATACAGAGCTACGAGCAGTACTTC. It encodes CASSVDIQSYEQYF. The full variable domain, with the rest looked up from reference TRBV9 and TRBJ2-7, is DSGVTQTPKHLITATGQRVTLRCSPRSGDLSVYWYQQSLDQGLQFLIQYYNGEERAKGNILERFSAQQFPDLHSELNLSSLELGDSALYFCASSVDIQSYEQYFGPGTRLTVT.

The genes are TRBV29-1 and TRBJ1-2; D possibly corresponds to TRBD1 (6 bases). This CDR3 has 15 residues. The germline gives CDR1 SQVTM, CDR2 ANQGSEA. V was cut by 4 bases and J by 6 bases, with 21 bases left in between. CDR3 in DNA: TGCAGCGTTGTCCCCCCAGGGGCGTCGGTAGATGGCTACACCTTC. Translation gives CSVVPPGASVDGYTF.

This chain uses TRBV27 with TRBJ2-5; TRBD2 agrees at 7 bases. This CDR3 spans 14 amino acids. The V segment lost 5 bases and the J segment 4 bases; nucleotides outside the gene matches: 7. Germline loops: CDR1 MNHEY, CDR2 SMNVEV (reference sequence). For the CDR3, the DNA is TGTGCCAGCAGTCCTGTAGGGAGGGGAGAGACCCAGTACTTC. Amino acid sequence: CASSPVGRGETQYF.

This clone was recorded a few times. The chain's CDR3 is CASSPALAGVSEQFF. CDR3 nucleotide sequence: TGTGCCAGCTCACCAGCACTAGCGGGGGTGAGTGAGCAGTTCTTC. This sequence joins TRBV18 and TRBJ2-1, with 11 positions matching TRBD2. Germline lookup yields CDR1 KGHSH and CDR2 LQKENI. The ends lost 2 bases at V and 9 bases at J; junction bases unmatched: 6. CDR3 length: 15 amino acids.

V and J are TRBV27 and TRBJ2-3; the D gene is possibly TRBD1 (6 bases). This CDR3 has 13 residues. Germline V gene data show CDR1 as MNHEY and CDR2 as SMNVEV (reference sequence). Trimming pared 7 bases from V and 8 bases from J, leaving 16 bases between. The CDR3: CASTQKIGGTQYF. CDR3 DNA sequence: TGTGCCAGCACCCAAAAAATAGGGGGTACGCAGTATTTT.

The chain uses TRBV5-6 and TRBJ2-5; D gene unclear. Germline values: CDR1 SGHDT, CDR2 YYEEEE. The CDR3 sequence is 14 residues long. Trimming cost V 2 bases and J 3 bases, with 11 bases left between them. CDR3 amino acids: CASSFVTTKETQYF. The CDR3 nucleotides are TGTGCCAGCAGCTTTGTAACTACTAAAGAGACCCAGTACTTC.

This sequence joins TRBV15 and TRBJ1-2; the D gene is possibly TRBD1 (6 bases). V lost 3 bases, J lost 5 bases, and 13 bases lay in between. The CDR3 sequence is 14 residues long. Germline V gene sequence: CDR1 LNHNV, CDR2 YYDKDF (reference sequence). The CDR3 nucleotides are TGTGCCACCAGCAGCCGACAGGAGTTTTATGGCTACACCTTC. Translating gives CATSSRQEFYGYTF.

The chain employs TRBV15 and TRBJ1-2, with a possible D match to TRBD1 (5 bases). The CDR3 has 15 amino acids. Trimming left V 5 bases short and J 2 bases short, with 15 bases between. CDR1 LNHNV and CDR2 YYDKDF come from the germline V gene (reference sequence). Here the CDR3 DNA reads TGTGCCACCAGCCAAGATCCAGGGAGGAACTATGGCTACACCTTC. Its protein is CATSQDPGRNYGYTF.

The chain links TRBV20-1 to TRBJ2-1; TRBD2 matches at 9 bases. The CDR3 covers 14 residues. V lost 3 bases to trimming and J lost 8 bases; unmatched junction nucleotides: 8. The germline V gene encodes CDR1 DFQATT and CDR2 SNEGSKA (reference sequence). CDR3 loop: CSASLGLAVDEQFF. CDR3 in DNA: TGCAGTGCTAGTTTGGGACTAGCTGTTGATGAGCAGTTCTTC.

This clone was observed once. The CDR3 DNA follows: TGTGCCAGCAGCCAACAGGGGGGGTCATCACCCCTCCACTTT. Protein product: CASSQQGGSSPLHF. The rearrangement uses TRBV6-4 and TRBJ1-6, with 8 nucleotides matching TRBD1. Per the germline V gene, CDR1 is MRHNA and CDR2 is SNTAGT. The CDR3 length is 14 residues. The junction had 8 bases not matched to a gene; V was cut back by 6 bases and J by 10 bases.

This clone is a singleton in its sample. CDR3 bases: TGTGCCAGCAGCCAAGAGGGAGGGGTCACTGAAGCTTTCTTT. Its protein is CASSQEGGVTEAFF. V and J are TRBV4-2 and TRBJ1-1; a possible D gene is TRBD1 (5 bases). Germline assignment: CDR1 LGHNA and CDR2 YNFKEQ. The V end lost 0 bases, the J end lost 4 bases, and 9 bases lay between the germline ends. This CDR3 is built from 14 residues.

The chain couples TRBV5-8 to TRBJ1-2; 8 positions agree with TRBD1. The CDR3 contains 14 residues. Losses at the gene ends were 3 bases for V and 4 bases for J; bases not matched to a gene: 5. Looked up from germline, CDR1 is SGHTS and CDR2 is YDEGEE. The CDR3 nucleotides read TGTGCCAGCAGCTCCTGGACAGGGCCCTATGGCTACACCTTC. Its protein product is CASSSWTGPYGYTF.

The V call is TRBV19, the J call TRBJ1-1, with a tentative D call TRBD1 (5 bases). Germline V lookup: CDR1 LNHDA, CDR2 SQIVND (reference sequence). Trimming left V 6 bases short and J 0 bases short, with 11 bases between. This CDR3 contains 14 residues. The CDR3 nucleotides read TGTGCCAGTAGAATGGGGGGGTTGAACACTGAAGCTTTCTTT. It yields the protein CASRMGGLNTEAFF.

This rearrangement joins TRBV28 to TRBJ2-7, with a weak D call TRBD2 (5 bases). Trimming removed 4 bases at V and 0 bases at J, with 10 bases between. The CDR3 covers 14 residues. Germline V gene data show CDR1 as MDHEN and CDR2 as SYDVKM. The CDR3 reads CASSSGGFSYEQYV. The CDR3 DNA reads as TGTGCCAGCAGTTCGGGCGGGTTCTCCTACGAGCAGTACGTC.

The rearrangement joins TRBV10-1 to TRBJ1-5; 8 nucleotides agree with TRBD1. CDR3 length: 17 amino acids. Unmatched junction bases numbered 15, after V lost 6 bases and J lost 5 bases. Germline V gives CDR1 WNHNN, CDR2 SYGVQD (reference sequence). CDR3 in DNA: TGCGCCAGCAGGGCGTTCCAAAAGACACAGGGGGATCAGCCCCAGCATTTT. This gives the protein CASRAFQKTQGDQPQHF.

This clone was picked up a small number of times. V gene TRBV18 combines with J gene TRBJ1-3; 7 bases are a match to TRBD1. The CDR3 runs 16 residues. CDR1 and CDR2 from the germline V gene are KGHSH and LQKENI. The V gene end was trimmed by 3 bases and the J gene end by 2 bases; junction bases not matched to a gene: 7. The CDR3 reads CASSPSRTGTGNTIYF. CDR3 bases: TGTGCCAGCTCACCCTCGAGGACAGGAACTGGAAACACCATATATTTT. Full variable domain (remainder filled in from reference TRBV18 and TRBJ1-3): NAGVMQNPRHLVRRRGQEARLRCSPMKGHSHVYWYRQLPEEGLKFMVYLQKENIIDESGMPKERFSAEFPKEGPSILRIQQVVRGDSAAYFCASSPSRTGTGNTIYFGEGSWLTVV.

The chain couples TRBV12-5 to TRBJ2-3; TRBD2 matches 16 bases. CDR1 and CDR2 (germline): LGHNT, FRNRAP. Losses at the gene ends were 1 base for V and 4 bases for J; bases not matched to a gene: 8. This CDR3 comprises 19 residues. The CDR3 sequence: CASGLALGLAGGMADTQYF. The CDR3 DNA follows: TGTGCTAGTGGTTTGGCGCTGGGACTAGCGGGGGGGATGGCAGATACGCAGTATTTT.

The chain couples TRBV3-1 (or the pseudogene TRBV3-2) to TRBJ2-7; TRBD1 might be the D (7 bases). The CDR3 is 14 amino acids. CDR1 and CDR2 from the germline V gene are LGHDT and YNNKEL (reference sequence). Trimming shortened V by 4 bases and J by 9 bases, and 19 bases separated the two germline ends. Here the CDR3 DNA reads TGTGCCAGCAGCCTTACGCGGGACAGCCTTCGGCAGTACTTC. Translating gives CASSLTRDSLRQYF.

The CDR3 DNA reads as TGTGCCAGTAGTCGACAGGGGAACGGGGAGCTGTTTTTT. Translated: CASSRQGNGELFF. The rearrangement uses TRBV19 and TRBJ2-2; 8 bases line up with TRBD1. Germline-derived CDR1 and CDR2 are LNHDA and SQIVND (reference sequence). The CDR3 totals 13 residues. Trimming removed 5 bases from V and 7 bases from J; junction bases left unmatched: 3.

V usage is TRBV19 and J usage is TRBJ1-2, with a weak D call TRBD1 (5 bases). This CDR3 contains 14 residues. Germline lookup yields CDR1 LNHDA and CDR2 SQIVND (reference sequence). Trimming took off 3 bases at V and 6 bases at J, with 14 bases between the two ends. The CDR3 DNA reads as TGTGCCAGTAGTATGGCAGGAAGGGGAAATGGCTACACCTTC. Protein product: CASSMAGRGNGYTF.